The rows below give T cell receptor beta chains drawn from one sample of a study of T cells in Graves' hyperthyroidism and ophthalmopathy. MiXCR, applied by TCRdb to the multiplex PCR reads, yields one record per CDR3 protein. The table lists approximately 720,000 distinct CDR3 sequences, roughly 20% of them singletons. Sequencing was performed on blood. These receptors were collected from a woman in her fifties or sixties with Graves' hyperthyroidism that later progressed to Graves' ophthalmopathy. Both conserved end residues are part of each CDR3. A D gene is named only where the DNA matches it firmly. Not every row has a clone size; where given, it reads once, few, many or a size class.

J gene: TRBJ1-3; V gene: TRBV19; D gene: NA; clone size: few; CDR3 protein: CATGNSGNTIYF; CDR3 DNA: TGTGCCACAGGGAATTCTGGAAACACCATATATTTT
J gene: TRBJ2-3; V gene: TRBV11-1; D gene: NA; clone size: many; CDR3 protein: CASSFVGKTTDTQYF; CDR3 DNA: TGTGCCAGCAGCTTCGTGGGTAAGACCACAGATACGCAGTATTTT
J gene: TRBJ1-1; V gene: TRBV6-1; D gene: NA; clone size: many; CDR3 protein: CASSPGGITEAFF; CDR3 DNA: TGTGCCAGCAGCCCGGGGGGGATCACTGAAGCTTTCTTT
J gene: TRBJ2-6; V gene: TRBV6-1; D gene: NA; clone size: NA; CDR3 protein: CASRGWAGANVLTF; CDR3 DNA: TGTGCCAGCAGGGGCTGGGCTGGGGCCAACGTCCTGACTTTC
J gene: TRBJ1-1; V gene: TRBV7-8; D gene: NA; clone size: few; CDR3 protein: CASSFLDTEAFF; CDR3 DNA: TGTGCCAGCAGCTTTTTAGACACTGAAGCTTTCTTT
J gene: TRBJ2-1; V gene: TRBV3-1; D gene: NA; clone size: few; CDR3 protein: CASSPRVERNEQFF; CDR3 DNA: TGTGCCAGCAGCCCGAGGGTAGAGCGGAATGAGCAGTTCTTC
J gene: TRBJ2-5; V gene: TRBV7-6; D gene: NA; clone size: NA; CDR3 protein: CASSLEGPTQYF; CDR3 DNA: TGTGCCAGCAGCTTAGAAGGGCCTACCCAGTACTTC
J gene: TRBJ2-7; V gene: TRBV27; D gene: NA; clone size: few; CDR3 protein: CASSFSGLGYEQYF; CDR3 DNA: TGTGCCAGCAGTTTTTCGGGGCTCGGCTACGAGCAGTACTTC
J gene: TRBJ1-1; V gene: TRBV7-8; D gene: NA; clone size: many; CDR3 protein: CASSLGTPAGAEAFF; CDR3 DNA: TGTGCCAGCAGCTTAGGGACCCCGGCAGGCGCCGAGGCTTTCTTT
J gene: TRBJ1-2; V gene: TRBV6-1; D gene: NA; clone size: NA; CDR3 protein: CASSRTRLDYGYTF; CDR3 DNA: TGTGCCAGCAGCCGGACACGACTTGACTATGGCTACACCTTC
J gene: TRBJ1-3; V gene: TRBV7-2; D gene: NA; clone size: NA; CDR3 protein: CASRWDGPTIYF; CDR3 DNA: TGTGCCAGCAGATGGGACGGACCAACCATATATTTT
J gene: TRBJ1-6; V gene: TRBV11-2; D gene: NA; clone size: many; CDR3 protein: CASSFATGSVGSPLHF; CDR3 DNA: TGTGCCAGCAGCTTTGCAACAGGGTCAGTCGGGTCACCCCTCCACTTT
J gene: TRBJ2-3; V gene: TRBV15; D gene: NA; clone size: many; CDR3 protein: CATSKSRTTSTDTQYF; CDR3 DNA: TGTGCCACCAGCAAATCGCGGACTACGAGCACAGATACGCAGTATTTT
J gene: TRBJ2-2; V gene: TRBV29-1; D gene: NA; clone size: few; CDR3 protein: CSVVVGLGVTGELFF; CDR3 DNA: TGCAGCGTTGTTGTGGGCCTTGGGGTCACCGGGGAGCTGTTTTTT
J gene: TRBJ2-7; V gene: TRBV10-3; D gene: NA; clone size: few; CDR3 protein: CAISRVDGTHEQYF; CDR3 DNA: TGTGCCATCAGTCGCGTTGATGGGACCCACGAGCAGTACTTC
J gene: TRBJ1-4; V gene: TRBV20-1; D gene: TRBD1; clone size: many; CDR3 protein: CSASLTGVGEKLFF; CDR3 DNA: TGCAGTGCTAGCTTGACAGGGGTTGGTGAAAAACTGTTTTTT
J gene: TRBJ2-3; V gene: TRBV25-1; D gene: NA; clone size: few; CDR3 protein: CASSDPRGADSTDTQYF; CDR3 DNA: TGTGCCAGCAGTGACCCCCGGGGAGCGGATAGCACAGATACGCAGTATTTT
J gene: TRBJ2-5; V gene: TRBV6-2/TRBV6-3; D gene: NA; clone size: NA; CDR3 protein: CASSWVGGPGETQYF; CDR3 DNA: TGTGCCAGCAGTTGGGTCGGGGGGCCGGGAGAGACCCAGTACTTC
J gene: TRBJ2-3; V gene: TRBV29-1; D gene: TRBD2; clone size: NA; CDR3 protein: CSVEPGLATPDTQYF; CDR3 DNA: TGCAGCGTAGAACCGGGACTAGCAACTCCAGATACGCAGTATTTT
J gene: TRBJ1-2; V gene: TRBV6-1; D gene: NA; clone size: few; CDR3 protein: CASSEWQTVSASYTF; CDR3 DNA: TGTGCCAGCAGTGAATGGCAGACAGTGAGTGCGAGCTACACCTTC
J gene: TRBJ2-2; V gene: TRBV7-9; D gene: NA; clone size: many; CDR3 protein: CASSLPGTISGELFF; CDR3 DNA: TGTGCCAGCAGCCTTCCCGGGACAATCTCCGGGGAGCTGTTTTTT
J gene: TRBJ2-7; V gene: TRBV3-1; D gene: NA; clone size: many; CDR3 protein: CASSRTDRRTYEQYF; CDR3 DNA: TGTGCCAGCAGCCGAACAGACAGGAGGACCTACGAGCAGTACTTC
J gene: TRBJ2-3; V gene: TRBV4-1; D gene: TRBD1; clone size: NA; CDR3 protein: CASSRIDRGRADTQYF; CDR3 DNA: TGCGCCAGCAGCCGAATAGACAGGGGGCGCGCAGATACGCAGTATTTT
J gene: TRBJ2-7; V gene: TRBV14; D gene: NA; clone size: NA; CDR3 protein: CASSPIISPHEQYF; CDR3 DNA: TGTGCCAGCAGCCCGATAATCAGCCCCCACGAGCAGTACTTC
J gene: TRBJ2-3; V gene: TRBV7-3; D gene: TRBD2; clone size: many; CDR3 protein: CASSSGLADNTDTQYF; CDR3 DNA: TGTGCCAGCTCGAGTGGGCTAGCGGATAACACAGATACGCAGTATTTT
J gene: TRBJ1-6; V gene: TRBV6-5; D gene: TRBD1; clone size: few; CDR3 protein: CASSYGQVFLSPLHF; CDR3 DNA: TGTGCCAGCAGTTACGGACAGGTGTTTCTTTCACCCCTCCACTTT
J gene: TRBJ2-7; V gene: TRBV7-9; D gene: TRBD2; clone size: few; CDR3 protein: CASSSKQGLAGHYEQYF; CDR3 DNA: TGTGCCAGCAGCTCCAAACAGGGACTAGCGGGGCACTACGAGCAGTACTTC
J gene: TRBJ1-1; V gene: TRBV11-2; D gene: NA; clone size: many; CDR3 protein: CASSLDPGVQAFF; CDR3 DNA: TGTGCCAGCAGCTTAGATCCCGGGGTCCAAGCTTTCTTT
J gene: TRBJ1-2; V gene: TRBV6-1; D gene: NA; clone size: few; CDR3 protein: CASSSGQSANYGYTF; CDR3 DNA: TGTGCCAGCAGTTCCGGACAGTCCGCTAACTATGGCTACACCTTC
J gene: TRBJ2-2; V gene: TRBV5-1; D gene: TRBD1; clone size: NA; CDR3 protein: CASSLRQGSINTGELFF; CDR3 DNA: TGCGCCAGCAGCTTGAGACAGGGTAGTATAAACACCGGGGAGCTGTTTTTT
J gene: TRBJ1-2; V gene: TRBV7-8; D gene: NA; clone size: NA; CDR3 protein: CASSYQDETCTF; CDR3 DNA: TGTGCCAGCAGCTACCAGGACGAAACCTGCACCTTC